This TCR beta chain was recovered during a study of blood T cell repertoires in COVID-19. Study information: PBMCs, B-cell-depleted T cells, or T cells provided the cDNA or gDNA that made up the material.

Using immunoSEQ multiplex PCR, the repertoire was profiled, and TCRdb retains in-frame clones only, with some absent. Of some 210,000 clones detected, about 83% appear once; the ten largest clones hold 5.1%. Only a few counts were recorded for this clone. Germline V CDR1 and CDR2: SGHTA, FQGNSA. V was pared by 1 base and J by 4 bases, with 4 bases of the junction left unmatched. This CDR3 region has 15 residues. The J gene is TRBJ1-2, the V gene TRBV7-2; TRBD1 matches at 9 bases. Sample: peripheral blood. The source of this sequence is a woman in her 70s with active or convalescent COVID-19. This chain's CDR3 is CASSLEQGAGYGYTF. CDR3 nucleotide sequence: TGTGCCAGCAGCTTAGAACAGGGGGCGGGCTATGGCTACACCTTC.